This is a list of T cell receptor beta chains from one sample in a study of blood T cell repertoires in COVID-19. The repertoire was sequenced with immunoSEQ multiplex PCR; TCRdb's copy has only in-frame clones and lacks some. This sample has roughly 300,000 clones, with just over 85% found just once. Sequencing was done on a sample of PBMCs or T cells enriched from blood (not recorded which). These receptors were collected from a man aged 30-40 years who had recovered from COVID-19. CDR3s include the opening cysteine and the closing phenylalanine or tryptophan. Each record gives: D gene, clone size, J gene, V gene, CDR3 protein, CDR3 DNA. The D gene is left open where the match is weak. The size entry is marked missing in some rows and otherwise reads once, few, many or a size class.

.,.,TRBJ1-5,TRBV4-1,CASSRNSDQPQHF,TGCGCCAGCAGCCGAAACAGTGATCAGCCCCAGCATTTT
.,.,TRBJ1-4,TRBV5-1,CASSLGQATANEKLFF,TGCGCCAGCAGCTTGGGACAGGCAACCGCTAATGAAAAACTGTTTTTT
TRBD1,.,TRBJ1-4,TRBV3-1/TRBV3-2,CASSDAGTGGNEKLFF,TGTGCCAGCAGCGACGCCGGGACAGGGGGCAATGAAAAACTGTTTTTT
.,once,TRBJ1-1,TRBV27,CASSLVPGRTEAFF,TGTGCCAGCAGTTTAGTGCCAGGGCGGACTGAAGCTTTCTTT
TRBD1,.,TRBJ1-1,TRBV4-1,CATGTGANTEAFF,TGCGCCACGGGGACAGGGGCAAACACTGAAGCTTTCTTT
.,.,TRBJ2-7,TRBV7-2,CASSPSLTDFYEQYF,TGTGCCAGCAGCCCTAGTTTGACAGACTTCTACGAGCAGTACTTC
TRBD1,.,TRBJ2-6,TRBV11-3,CASRPGQGAPGANVLTF,TGTGCCAGCCGCCCCGGACAGGGGGCTCCTGGGGCCAACGTCCTGACTTTC
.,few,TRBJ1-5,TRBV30,CAWSVGGFRQPQHF,TGTGCCTGGAGTGTAGGAGGGTTCCGGCAGCCCCAGCATTTT
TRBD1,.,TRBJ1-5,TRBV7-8,CASSFLDRGNQPQHF,TGTGCCAGCAGCTTTTTGGACAGGGGGAATCAGCCCCAGCATTTT
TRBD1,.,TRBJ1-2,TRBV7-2,CASSPRGQGGNLGYTF,TGTGCCAGCAGCCCACGAGGACAGGGAGGAAACCTAGGCTACACCTTC
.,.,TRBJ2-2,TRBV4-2,CASSRGPTGATGELFF,TGTGCCAGCAGCCGAGGCCCGACCGGCGCCACCGGGGAGCTGTTTTTT
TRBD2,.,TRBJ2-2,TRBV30,CAWSVSSSGGLGELFF,TGTGCCTGGAGTGTAAGCAGTTCGGGAGGTCTGGGGGAGCTGTTTTTT
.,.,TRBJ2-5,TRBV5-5,CASSLAAWRQETQYF,TGTGCCAGCAGCTTAGCCGCCTGGAGACAAGAGACCCAGTACTTC
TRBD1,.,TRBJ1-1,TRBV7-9,CASSRMAGGKTEAFF,TGTGCCAGCAGCAGAATGGCAGGGGGTAAAACTGAAGCTTTCTTT
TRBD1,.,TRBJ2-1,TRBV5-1,CASSHGTGRDEQFF,TGCGCCAGCAGTCATGGGACAGGGAGGGATGAGCAGTTCTTC
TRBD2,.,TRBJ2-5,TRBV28,CASSPRRVAGDKSTQYF,TGTGCCAGCAGCCCCCGACGGGTAGCGGGGGACAAATCGACCCAGTACTTC
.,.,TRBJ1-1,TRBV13,CASSLDLNTEAFF,TGTGCCAGCAGCTTAGACTTGAACACTGAAGCTTTCTTT
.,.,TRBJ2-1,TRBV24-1,CATSDRIGGSSYNEQFF,TGTGCCACCAGTGATCGGATCGGAGGGAGCTCCTACAATGAGCAGTTCTTC
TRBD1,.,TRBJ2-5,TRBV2,CASNGQGRETQYF,TGTGCCAGCAACGGACAGGGCAGGGAGACCCAGTACTTC
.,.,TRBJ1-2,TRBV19,CASSIPRAYYGYTF,TGTGCCAGTAGTATACCCAGGGCGTACTATGGCTACACCTTC
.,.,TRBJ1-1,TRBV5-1,CASSYLTGYGGNTEAFF,TGCGCCAGCAGCTACCTGACAGGTTATGGGGGGAACACTGAAGCTTTCTTT
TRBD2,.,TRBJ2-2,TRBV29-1,CSVGRTSGDTGELFF,TGCAGCGTTGGAAGGACTAGCGGGGACACCGGGGAGCTGTTTTTT
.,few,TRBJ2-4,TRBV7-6,CASSLGAGGSKNIQYF,TGTGCCAGCAGCTTAGGAGCAGGGGGGTCCAAAAACATTCAGTACTTC
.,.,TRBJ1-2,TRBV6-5,CASILWRVANYGYTF,TGTGCCAGCATCCTCTGGAGGGTAGCTAACTATGGCTACACCTTC
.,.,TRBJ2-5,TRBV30,CAWSGGLLGETQYF,TGTGCCTGGAGTGGCGGACTCCTGGGGGAGACCCAGTACTTC
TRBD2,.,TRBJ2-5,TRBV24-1,CATSDNAASGTQETQYF,TGTGCCACCAGTGATAACGCGGCTAGCGGGACTCAAGAGACCCAGTACTTC
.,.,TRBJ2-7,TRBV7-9,CASSSSIMGSSYEQYF,TGTGCCAGCAGTTCCTCTATAATGGGCAGCTCCTACGAGCAGTACTTC
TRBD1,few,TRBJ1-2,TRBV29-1,CTATLTDRDYGYTF,TGCACCGCAACCTTAACCGACAGGGACTATGGCTACACCTTC
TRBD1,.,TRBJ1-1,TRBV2,CASKRGQGYTEAFF,TGTGCCAGCAAAAGGGGGCAGGGGTACACTGAAGCTTTCTTT
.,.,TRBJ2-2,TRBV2,CASNIGGPGELFF,TGTGCCAGCAATATAGGGGGACCGGGGGAGCTGTTTTTT
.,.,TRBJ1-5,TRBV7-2,CASSPQGSNQPQHF,TGTGCCAGCAGCCCACAGGGATCCAATCAGCCCCAGCATTTT
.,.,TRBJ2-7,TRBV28,CASSLTGLYEQYF,TGTGCCAGCAGTTTAACAGGGCTCTACGAGCAGTACTTC
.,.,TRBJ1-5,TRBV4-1,CASSQAIAGPQHF,TGCGCCAGCAGCCAAGCGATCGCAGGGCCCCAGCATTTT
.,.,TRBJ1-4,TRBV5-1,CASSTTIGGNEKLFF,TGCGCCAGCTCAACAACTATCGGGGGGAATGAAAAACTGTTTTTT
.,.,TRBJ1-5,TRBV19,CASSIGSGRPKSSQPQHF,TGTGCCAGTAGTATAGGATCAGGGCGGCCAAAATCAAGTCAGCCCCAGCATTTT
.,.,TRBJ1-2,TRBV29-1,CSVGGPAGFAGGYTF,TGCAGCGTTGGCGGACCCGCAGGGTTTGCGGGAGGCTACACCTTC
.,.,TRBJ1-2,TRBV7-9,CASSLEYTYGYTF,TGTGCCAGCAGCTTAGAATACACCTATGGCTACACCTTC
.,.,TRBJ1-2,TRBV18,CASSPDEEGYTF,TGTGCCAGCTCACCTGATGAGGAAGGCTACACCTTC
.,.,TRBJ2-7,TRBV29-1,CSAQGPSYEQYF,TGCAGCGCCCAGGGTCCCTCCTACGAGCAGTACTTC
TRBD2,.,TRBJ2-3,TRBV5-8,CASILVGLAKADTQYF,TGTGCCAGCATCCTGGTGGGACTAGCGAAGGCAGATACGCAGTATTTT
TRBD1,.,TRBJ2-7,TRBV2,CASSEGTGRIYEQYF,TGTGCCAGCAGTGAGGGGACAGGGAGAATATACGAGCAGTACTTC
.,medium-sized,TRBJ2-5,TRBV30,CAWGIHGQADPLPTQYF,TGTGCCTGGGGCATTCACGGGCAAGCGGACCCTCTTCCGACCCAGTACTTC
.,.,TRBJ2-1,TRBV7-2,CASSPLGQSGSYGNEQFF,TGTGCCAGCAGCCCCCTCGGACAATCCGGGAGTTACGGCAATGAGCAGTTCTTC
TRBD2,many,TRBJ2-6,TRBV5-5,CASSYRGDGANVLTF,TGTGCCAGCAGCTATCGGGGGGACGGGGCCAACGTCCTGACTTTC
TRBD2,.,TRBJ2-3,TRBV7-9,CASSFLAGGVDTQYF,TGTGCCAGCAGCTTTCTAGCGGGAGGAGTAGATACGCAGTATTTT
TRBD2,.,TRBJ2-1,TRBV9,CASSVGPSGREGEQFF,TGTGCCAGCAGCGTAGGGCCTAGCGGGAGGGAAGGTGAGCAGTTCTTC
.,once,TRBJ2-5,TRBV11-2,CASSDREVTQYF,TGTGCCAGCAGTGACAGGGAGGTGACCCAGTACTTC
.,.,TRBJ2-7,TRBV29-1,CSVEPPERHEQYF,TGCAGCGTTGAACCCCCGGAGAGACACGAGCAGTACTTC